This TCR beta chain originates from a study of T-cell memory formation after mild COVID-19. The germline V and J ends were trimmed by 0 bases and 3 bases, with 21 bases remaining between them. In germline, CDR1 is SQVTM, CDR2 ANQGSEA. This CDR3 spans 18 amino acids. MiXCR, run by TCRdb on the 5' RACE reads, gives a single entry per CDR3 protein. Of some 210,000 distinct CDR3 sequences in the sample, 18% were seen once. The chain is built from TRBV29-1 and TRBJ2-4; either TRBD1 or TRBD2 may fit D (5 bases each). This sequence was found in an adult woman who had mild COVID-19 (a few samples of this study predate the infection). Cell type and time point are not known. Sequenced: PBMCs or a T cell subset sorted from them (not recorded which). Here the CDR3 DNA reads TGCAGCGTTGAAGATCCAGTGGGACGTGGAGTTGGCAAAAACATTCAGTACTTC. It codes for CSVEDPVGRGVGKNIQYF.